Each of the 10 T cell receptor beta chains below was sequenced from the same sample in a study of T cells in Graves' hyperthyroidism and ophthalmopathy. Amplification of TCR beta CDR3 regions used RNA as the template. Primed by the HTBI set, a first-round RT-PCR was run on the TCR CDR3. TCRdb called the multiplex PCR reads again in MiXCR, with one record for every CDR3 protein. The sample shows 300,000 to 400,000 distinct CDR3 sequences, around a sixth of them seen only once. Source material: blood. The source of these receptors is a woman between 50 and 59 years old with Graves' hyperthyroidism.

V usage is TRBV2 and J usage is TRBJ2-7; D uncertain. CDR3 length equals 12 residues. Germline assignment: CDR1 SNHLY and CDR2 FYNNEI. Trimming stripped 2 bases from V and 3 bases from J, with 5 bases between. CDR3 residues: CASSEKGYEQYF. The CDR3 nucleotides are TGTGCCAGCAGTGAAAAGGGCTACGAGCAGTACTTC.

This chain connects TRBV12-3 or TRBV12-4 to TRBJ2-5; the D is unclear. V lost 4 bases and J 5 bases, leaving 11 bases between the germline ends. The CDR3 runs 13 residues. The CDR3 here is CASSSYDTETQYF. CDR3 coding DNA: TGTGCCAGCAGTTCGTATGACACGGAGACCCAGTACTTC.

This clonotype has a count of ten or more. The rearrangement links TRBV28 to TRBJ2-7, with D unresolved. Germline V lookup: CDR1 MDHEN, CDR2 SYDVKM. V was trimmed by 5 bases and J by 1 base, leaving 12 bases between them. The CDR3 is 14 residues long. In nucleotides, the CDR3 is TGTGCCAGCAGTGCCAGTGGAGTATCCTACGAGCAGTACTTC. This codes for CASSASGVSYEQYF.

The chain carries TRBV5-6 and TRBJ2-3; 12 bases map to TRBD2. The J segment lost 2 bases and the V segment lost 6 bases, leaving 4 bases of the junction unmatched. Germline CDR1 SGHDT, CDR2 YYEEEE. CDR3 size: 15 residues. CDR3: CASTGLAGHTDTQYF. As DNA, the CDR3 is TGTGCCAGCACCGGACTAGCGGGGCACACAGATACGCAGTATTTT.

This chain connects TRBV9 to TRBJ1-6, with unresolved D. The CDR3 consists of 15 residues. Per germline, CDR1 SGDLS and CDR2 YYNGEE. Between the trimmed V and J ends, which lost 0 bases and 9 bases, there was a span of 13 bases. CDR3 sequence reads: CASSVDQVVASPLHF. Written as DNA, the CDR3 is TGTGCCAGCAGCGTAGACCAGGTCGTGGCTTCACCCCTCCACTTT.

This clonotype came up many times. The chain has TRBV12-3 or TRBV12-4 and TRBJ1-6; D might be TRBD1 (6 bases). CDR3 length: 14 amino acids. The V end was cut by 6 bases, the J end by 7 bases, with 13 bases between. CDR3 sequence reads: CASSQRDINSPLHF. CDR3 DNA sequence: TGTGCCAGCAGCCAACGGGACATAAATTCACCCCTCCACTTT.

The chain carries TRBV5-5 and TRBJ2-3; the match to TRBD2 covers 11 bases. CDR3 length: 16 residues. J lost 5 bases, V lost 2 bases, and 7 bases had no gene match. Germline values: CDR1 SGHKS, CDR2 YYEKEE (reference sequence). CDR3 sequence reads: CASSFYVAGGVDTQYF. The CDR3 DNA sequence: TGTGCCAGCAGCTTCTATGTAGCGGGAGGGGTAGATACGCAGTATTTT.

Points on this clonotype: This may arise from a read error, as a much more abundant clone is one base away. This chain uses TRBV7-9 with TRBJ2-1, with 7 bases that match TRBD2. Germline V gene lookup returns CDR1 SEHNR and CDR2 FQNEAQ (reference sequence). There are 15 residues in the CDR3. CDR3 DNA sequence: TGTGCCAGCAGCCGCGGGGGACGCTCCTACAATGAGCTGTTCTTC. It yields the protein CASSRGGRSYNELFF.

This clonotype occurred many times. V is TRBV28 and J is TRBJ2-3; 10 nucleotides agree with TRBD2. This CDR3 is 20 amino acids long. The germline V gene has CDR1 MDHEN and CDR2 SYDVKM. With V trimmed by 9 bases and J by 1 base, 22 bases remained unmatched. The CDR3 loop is CARDTGAQASGRLGTDTQYF. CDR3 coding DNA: TGTGCCAGAGACACAGGGGCTCAGGCTAGCGGGAGACTAGGCACAGATACGCAGTATTTT.

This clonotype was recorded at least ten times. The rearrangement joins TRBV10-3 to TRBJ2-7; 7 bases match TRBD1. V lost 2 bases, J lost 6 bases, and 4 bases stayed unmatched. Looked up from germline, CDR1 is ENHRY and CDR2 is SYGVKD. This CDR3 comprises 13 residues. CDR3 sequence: CAISETDRVEQYV. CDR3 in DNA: TGTGCCATCAGTGAGACCGACAGGGTCGAGCAGTACGTC.